What follows are 2 T cell receptor beta chains derived from one specimen sequenced in a study of T-cell memory formation after mild COVID-19. TCRdb analysed the 5' RACE reads with MiXCR anew, one entry per CDR3 protein. The sample has a few hundred thousand distinct CDR3 sequences; approximately 19% are singletons. The specimen sequenced was PBMCs or a T cell subset sorted from them (not recorded which). The receptors come from a man aged 18 to 29 who had mild COVID-19 (a few samples of this study predate the infection). Cell type and time point are not known.

The chain links TRBV4-3 to TRBJ2-7, with D possibly TRBD2 on 6 matching bases. The CDR3 is 17 residues long. Trimming took off 1 base at V and 3 bases at J, with 19 bases between the two ends. Germline-derived CDR1 and CDR2 are LGHNA and YSLEER. The CDR3 nucleotides read TGCGCCAGCAGCCAAGTCCTGAGTTCGGGTAGCGGCTACGAGCAGTACTTC. Its translation is CASSQVLSSGSGYEQYF.

The rearrangement links TRBV6-5 to TRBJ1-1; 7 nucleotides agree with TRBD1. Germline V gives CDR1 MNHEY, CDR2 SVGAGI. The V segment lost 2 bases and the J segment 5 bases; nucleotides outside the gene matches: 5. This CDR3 region has 14 residues. The CDR3 DNA reads TGTGCCAGCAGTTACCTTACAGGGGAGACTGAAGCTTTCTTT. Protein product: CASSYLTGETEAFF.